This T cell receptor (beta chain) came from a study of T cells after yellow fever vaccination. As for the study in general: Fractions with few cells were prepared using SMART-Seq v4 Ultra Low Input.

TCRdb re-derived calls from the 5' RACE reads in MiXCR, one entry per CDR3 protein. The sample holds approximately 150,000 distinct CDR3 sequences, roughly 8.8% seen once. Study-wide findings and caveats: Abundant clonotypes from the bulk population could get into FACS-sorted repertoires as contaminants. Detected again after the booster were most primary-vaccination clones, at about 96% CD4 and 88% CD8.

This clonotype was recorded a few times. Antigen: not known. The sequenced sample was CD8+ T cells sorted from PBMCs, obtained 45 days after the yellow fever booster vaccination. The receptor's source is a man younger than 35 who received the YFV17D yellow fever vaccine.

CDR3 in amino acids: CASMDGNTGELFF. CDR3 DNA: TGTGCCAGCATGGACGGAAACACCGGGGAGCTGTTTTTT. The chain recombines TRBV5-4 with TRBJ2-2; unclear D gene. V was shortened by 6 bases and J by 2 bases, with 8 bases between the two germline ends. There are 13 residues in the CDR3. CDR1 and CDR2 from the germline V gene are SGHNT and YYREEE (reference sequence).